A selection of T cell receptor beta chains follows, all from one sample in a study of T cell responses to AZD1222 COVID-19 vaccine. Generated by immunoSEQ multiplex PCR, the TCRdb table keeps only in-frame clones and is missing some. The sample carries approximately 110,000 clones, roughly 90% recorded once. Sequences were derived from peripheral blood, sampled on day 0 of AZD1222 vaccination. These receptors were collected from an adult in good health. The CDR3 runs from the conserved cysteine through the conserved F or W. A D gene is named only where the DNA matches it firmly. Not every row has a clone size; where given, it reads once, few, many or a size class.

J gene: TRBJ2-2; D gene: TRBD2; clone size: .; V gene: TRBV5-1; CDR3 DNA: TGCGCCAGCAGCCTCTCCGAGGGAGGGAAGATCCCCGGGGAGCTGTTTTTT; CDR3 protein: CASSLSEGGKIPGELFF
J gene: TRBJ2-7; D gene: TRBD1; clone size: .; V gene: TRBV6-5; CDR3 DNA: TGTGCCAGCGGGACAGGGCGCGAGCAGTACTTC; CDR3 protein: CASGTGREQYF
J gene: TRBJ1-6; D gene: .; clone size: many; V gene: TRBV25-1; CDR3 DNA: TGTGCCAGCAGTGAAGTGGTTTATAATTCACCCCTCCACTTT; CDR3 protein: CASSEVVYNSPLHF
J gene: TRBJ2-3; D gene: .; clone size: .; V gene: TRBV5-1; CDR3 DNA: TGCGCCAGCAGAAGGACCCCAGGAAGTAGCACAGATACGCAGTATTTT; CDR3 protein: CASRRTPGSSTDTQYF
J gene: TRBJ2-1; D gene: .; clone size: once; V gene: TRBV5-6; CDR3 DNA: TGTGCCAGCAGCTTGGACAGGGTCGGGCAGTTCTTC; CDR3 protein: CASSLDRVGQFF
J gene: TRBJ1-1; D gene: .; clone size: .; V gene: TRBV28; CDR3 DNA: TGTGCCAGCAGTTTATTGGGGCGCCACACTGAAGCTTTCTTT; CDR3 protein: CASSLLGRHTEAFF
J gene: TRBJ2-3; D gene: .; clone size: .; V gene: TRBV13; CDR3 DNA: TGTGCCAGCAGCTTACGCTCTAGCGCAGATACGCAGTATTTT; CDR3 protein: CASSLRSSADTQYF
J gene: TRBJ2-5; D gene: .; clone size: .; V gene: TRBV20-1; CDR3 DNA: TGCAGTGCTAGTGGGGGGACGACTAGTATGGCCCAGTACTTC; CDR3 protein: CSASGGTTSMAQYF
J gene: TRBJ2-7; D gene: .; clone size: .; V gene: TRBV27; CDR3 DNA: TGTGCCAGCAGTCCCCAGGGACACTACTCCTACGAGCAGTACTTC; CDR3 protein: CASSPQGHYSYEQYF
J gene: TRBJ1-4; D gene: .; clone size: .; V gene: TRBV6-1; CDR3 DNA: TGTGCCAGCAGTGAATGGGGGGAAAAACTGTTTTTT; CDR3 protein: CASSEWGEKLFF
J gene: TRBJ2-7; D gene: TRBD2; clone size: .; V gene: TRBV4-2; CDR3 DNA: TGTGCCAGCAGCCAAGAACCCTGGACTAGCGGGAGCTCCTACGAGCAGTACTTC; CDR3 protein: CASSQEPWTSGSSYEQYF
J gene: TRBJ1-2; D gene: TRBD1; clone size: once; V gene: TRBV30; CDR3 DNA: TGTGCCCAATTCGGGGGACAGGGACTGTCTGGCTACACCTTC; CDR3 protein: CAQFGGQGLSGYTF
J gene: TRBJ2-6; D gene: .; clone size: .; V gene: TRBV6-1; CDR3 DNA: TGTGCCAGCAGTGACACTAGCCCTGGGGCCAACGTCCTGACTTTC; CDR3 protein: CASSDTSPGANVLTF
J gene: TRBJ1-1; D gene: TRBD1; clone size: .; V gene: TRBV27; CDR3 DNA: TGTGCCAGCAGTCCCGCCCGACAGGGAGGGAACACTGAAGCTTTCTTT; CDR3 protein: CASSPARQGGNTEAFF
J gene: TRBJ1-4; D gene: TRBD1; clone size: .; V gene: TRBV5-1; CDR3 DNA: TGCGCCAGCAACCCCGCAGGGGGTGGTGAAAAACTGTTTTTT; CDR3 protein: CASNPAGGGEKLFF
J gene: TRBJ2-1; D gene: .; clone size: few; V gene: TRBV7-2; CDR3 DNA: TGTGCCAGCAGCCCGACAGCCTGGGCTTACAATGAGCAGTTCTTC; CDR3 protein: CASSPTAWAYNEQFF
J gene: TRBJ2-7; D gene: .; clone size: .; V gene: TRBV6-5; CDR3 DNA: TGTGCCAGCATCCTAACGAGGGGCCATACCTACGAGCAGTACTTC; CDR3 protein: CASILTRGHTYEQYF
J gene: TRBJ1-2; D gene: .; clone size: .; V gene: TRBV7-9; CDR3 DNA: TGTGCCAGCAGCCCGGGGGAGTTTGGCTACACCTTC; CDR3 protein: CASSPGEFGYTF
J gene: TRBJ1-6; D gene: .; clone size: .; V gene: TRBV6-5; CDR3 DNA: TGTGCCAGCAGTTACGCGGGGGGAAACTCACCCCTCCACTTT; CDR3 protein: CASSYAGGNSPLHF
J gene: TRBJ2-5; D gene: .; clone size: .; V gene: TRBV6-5; CDR3 DNA: TGTGCCAGCACCCCCGAGGGTCGGGAGACCCAGTACTTC; CDR3 protein: CASTPEGRETQYF
J gene: TRBJ1-2; D gene: .; clone size: .; V gene: TRBV7-8; CDR3 DNA: TGTGCCAGCAGCTTCGGACCCTCTGGAGCCTATGGCTACACCTTC; CDR3 protein: CASSFGPSGAYGYTF
J gene: TRBJ1-6; D gene: TRBD1; clone size: .; V gene: TRBV28; CDR3 DNA: TGTGCCAGCAGTTCGGGACAGGGGGCGGATTCACCCCTCCACTTT; CDR3 protein: CASSSGQGADSPLHF
J gene: TRBJ1-3; D gene: .; clone size: .; V gene: TRBV6-1; CDR3 DNA: TGTGCCAGCAGTGAAAGAGGGGCGAGCGGAAACACCATATATTTT; CDR3 protein: CASSERGASGNTIYF
J gene: TRBJ1-2; D gene: .; clone size: .; V gene: TRBV29-1; CDR3 DNA: TGCAGCGTTGGAGCGGGAGGGTCTGTCGGCTACACCTTC; CDR3 protein: CSVGAGGSVGYTF
J gene: TRBJ2-1; D gene: .; clone size: few; V gene: TRBV14; CDR3 DNA: TGTGCCAGCAGCCAAGGCAGGGCGGGTTACATTTACAATGAGCAGTTCTTC; CDR3 protein: CASSQGRAGYIYNEQFF
J gene: TRBJ1-3; D gene: .; clone size: .; V gene: TRBV7-9; CDR3 DNA: TGTGCCAGCAGCTCCGGGTTATTCTCTGGAAACACCATATATTTT; CDR3 protein: CASSSGLFSGNTIYF
J gene: TRBJ2-1; D gene: .; clone size: .; V gene: TRBV12-3/TRBV12-4; CDR3 DNA: TGTGCCAGCAGTCTCCAACAGGGTGCGCAGTTCTTC; CDR3 protein: CASSLQQGAQFF
J gene: TRBJ2-7; D gene: .; clone size: .; V gene: TRBV4-1; CDR3 DNA: TGCGCCAGCAGCCAGGCCCCCGGCGGCTACGAGCAGTACTTC; CDR3 protein: CASSQAPGGYEQYF
J gene: TRBJ1-2; D gene: .; clone size: once; V gene: TRBV6-5; CDR3 DNA: TGTGCCAGCAGTTACTCACGGTTCGGAGATGGCTACACCTTC; CDR3 protein: CASSYSRFGDGYTF
J gene: TRBJ1-6; D gene: TRBD1; clone size: .; V gene: TRBV28; CDR3 DNA: TGTGCCAGCAGTATTACAGGGACAGGGGAGAATTCACCCCTCCACTTT; CDR3 protein: CASSITGTGENSPLHF
J gene: TRBJ2-2; D gene: .; clone size: once; V gene: TRBV6-5; CDR3 DNA: TGTGCCAGCAGTTACTCGGCCGACACCGGGGAGCTGTTTTTT; CDR3 protein: CASSYSADTGELFF
J gene: TRBJ1-6; D gene: .; clone size: .; V gene: TRBV6-5; CDR3 DNA: TGTGCCAGCTCCCAGCGGAGCTCCTATAATTCACCCCTCCACTTT; CDR3 protein: CASSQRSSYNSPLHF
J gene: TRBJ1-1; D gene: .; clone size: .; V gene: TRBV16; CDR3 DNA: TGTGCCAGCAGCCCCCCAGGGGCACGGACTGAAGCTTTCTTT; CDR3 protein: CASSPPGARTEAFF
J gene: TRBJ2-3; D gene: TRBD1; clone size: .; V gene: TRBV30; CDR3 DNA: TGTGCCTGGAGTGCCCGTTACTACAGGGGGCCCAGCACAGATACGCAGTATTTT; CDR3 protein: CAWSARYYRGPSTDTQYF
J gene: TRBJ2-7; D gene: .; clone size: .; V gene: TRBV20-1; CDR3 DNA: TGCAGTGCTAGTCGTAGCTCCGAGCAGTACTTC; CDR3 protein: CSASRSSEQYF
J gene: TRBJ1-1; D gene: .; clone size: .; V gene: TRBV28; CDR3 DNA: TGTGCCAGCAGTTTAGGGGGGAGGGGGAACACTGAAGCTTTCTTT; CDR3 protein: CASSLGGRGNTEAFF
J gene: TRBJ2-7; D gene: .; clone size: .; V gene: TRBV15; CDR3 DNA: TGTGCCACCAGCCCCAGAATTACCTACGAGCAGTACTTC; CDR3 protein: CATSPRITYEQYF
J gene: TRBJ1-2; D gene: TRBD1; clone size: .; V gene: TRBV12-5; CDR3 DNA: TGTGCTAGTGGTTTGGTCCCCGGCTTCGGGACAGGGTATATTGATAAGGATGGCTACACCTTC; CDR3 protein: CASGLVPGFGTGYIDKDGYTF
J gene: TRBJ1-1; D gene: .; clone size: once; V gene: TRBV12-3/TRBV12-4; CDR3 DNA: TGTGCCAGCAGAGAGAACACTGAAGCTTTCTTT; CDR3 protein: CASRENTEAFF
J gene: TRBJ2-5; D gene: TRBD2; clone size: .; V gene: TRBV7-9; CDR3 DNA: TGTGCCAGCAGCCCCACCCCGGGACTAGCGGAGGAGATCCAGTACTTC; CDR3 protein: CASSPTPGLAEEIQYF
J gene: TRBJ2-3; D gene: .; clone size: .; V gene: TRBV7-7; CDR3 DNA: TGTGCCAGCAGCATAGGGGCGGCCGGATCAGATACGCAGTATTTT; CDR3 protein: CASSIGAAGSDTQYF
J gene: TRBJ1-5; D gene: .; clone size: once; V gene: TRBV24-1; CDR3 DNA: TGTGCCACCAGTCCAGGGCGCAATCAGCCCCAGCATTTT; CDR3 protein: CATSPGRNQPQHF
J gene: TRBJ1-6; D gene: .; clone size: .; V gene: TRBV28; CDR3 DNA: TGTGCCAGCAGGCTAACAGGTCGCTCCTATAATTCACCCCTCCACTTT; CDR3 protein: CASRLTGRSYNSPLHF
J gene: TRBJ1-2; D gene: .; clone size: .; V gene: TRBV14; CDR3 DNA: TGTGCCAGCAGCCAAGAATCGGGAGGAGTTAACTATGGCTACACCTTC; CDR3 protein: CASSQESGGVNYGYTF
J gene: TRBJ1-4; D gene: .; clone size: .; V gene: TRBV12-3/TRBV12-4; CDR3 DNA: TGTGCCAGCAGTTTACAGCCGCTGGAAAAACTGTTTTTT; CDR3 protein: CASSLQPLEKLFF
J gene: TRBJ2-7; D gene: TRBD1; clone size: once; V gene: TRBV10-3; CDR3 DNA: TGTGCCATCAGTGAGTTCGGACAGGGGGCGATTCAAATGTCGTTCGAGCAGTACTTC; CDR3 protein: CAISEFGQGAIQMSFEQYF
J gene: TRBJ1-1; D gene: TRBD1; clone size: .; V gene: TRBV10-2; CDR3 DNA: TGCGCCACCCTAACCGTTCTGACAGGGAGCACTGAAGCTTTCTTT; CDR3 protein: CATLTVLTGSTEAFF
J gene: TRBJ1-1; D gene: .; clone size: .; V gene: TRBV4-1; CDR3 DNA: TGCGCCAGCAGCGAGAGAGGGGGAAACACTGAAGCTTTCTTT; CDR3 protein: CASSERGGNTEAFF
J gene: TRBJ2-5; D gene: .; clone size: .; V gene: TRBV18; CDR3 DNA: TGTGCCAGCTCACCGGCGGGGCCGTCACACGAGACCCAGTACTTC; CDR3 protein: CASSPAGPSHETQYF
J gene: TRBJ2-7; D gene: .; clone size: .; V gene: TRBV11-2; CDR3 DNA: TGTGCCAGCAGCGGGGAGAGGGCCCTTCGCGAGCAGTACTTC; CDR3 protein: CASSGERALREQYF
J gene: TRBJ1-1; D gene: .; clone size: once; V gene: TRBV19; CDR3 DNA: TGTGCCAGTACCCCCGGGACACCTGAAGCTTTCTTT; CDR3 protein: CASTPGTPEAFF
J gene: TRBJ2-1; D gene: .; clone size: .; V gene: TRBV10-3; CDR3 DNA: TGTGCCATCAATTCTAGCCCCTATGAGCAGTTCTTC; CDR3 protein: CAINSSPYEQFF
J gene: TRBJ2-2; D gene: .; clone size: .; V gene: TRBV19; CDR3 DNA: TGTGCCACCGGGGGAACGGGGGAGCTGTTTTTT; CDR3 protein: CATGGTGELFF
J gene: TRBJ2-1; D gene: .; clone size: .; V gene: TRBV21-1; CDR3 DNA: TGTGCCAGCAGGGGAGGCGTCGGACAGTTCTTC; CDR3 protein: CASRGGVGQFF
J gene: TRBJ1-3; D gene: .; clone size: few; V gene: TRBV7-2; CDR3 DNA: TGTGCCAGCAGCTTAGTAGCATCTGGAAACACCATATATTTT; CDR3 protein: CASSLVASGNTIYF